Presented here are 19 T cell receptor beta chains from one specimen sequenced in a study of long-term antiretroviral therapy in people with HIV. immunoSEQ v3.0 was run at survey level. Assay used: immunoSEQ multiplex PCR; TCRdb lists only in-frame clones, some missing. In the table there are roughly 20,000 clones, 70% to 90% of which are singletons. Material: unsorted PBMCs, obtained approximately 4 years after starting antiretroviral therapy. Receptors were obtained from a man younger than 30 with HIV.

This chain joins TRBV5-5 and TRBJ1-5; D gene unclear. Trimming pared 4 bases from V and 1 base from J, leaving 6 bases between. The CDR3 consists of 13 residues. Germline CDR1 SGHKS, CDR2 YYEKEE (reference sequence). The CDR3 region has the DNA TGTGCCAGCAGCCCGGGCAGCAATCAGCCCCAGCATTTT. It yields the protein CASSPGSNQPQHF.

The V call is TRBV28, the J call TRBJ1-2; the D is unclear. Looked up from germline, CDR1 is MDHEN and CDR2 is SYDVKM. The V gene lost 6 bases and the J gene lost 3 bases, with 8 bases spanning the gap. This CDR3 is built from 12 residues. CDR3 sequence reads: CASSPRDYGYTF. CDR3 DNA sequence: TGTGCCAGCAGCCCCCGGGACTATGGCTACACCTTC.

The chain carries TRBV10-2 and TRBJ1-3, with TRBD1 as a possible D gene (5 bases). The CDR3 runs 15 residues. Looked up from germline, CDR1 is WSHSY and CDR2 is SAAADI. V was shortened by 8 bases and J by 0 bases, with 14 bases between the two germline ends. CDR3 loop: CASALGRPSGNTIYF. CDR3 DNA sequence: TGCGCCAGCGCTTTGGGGCGGCCCTCTGGAAACACCATATATTTT.

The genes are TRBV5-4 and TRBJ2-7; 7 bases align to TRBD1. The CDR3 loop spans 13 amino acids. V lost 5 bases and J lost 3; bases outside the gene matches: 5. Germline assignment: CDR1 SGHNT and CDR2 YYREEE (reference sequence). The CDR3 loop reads CASSTTGHYEQYV. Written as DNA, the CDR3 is TGTGCCAGCAGTACGACAGGGCACTACGAGCAGTACGTC.

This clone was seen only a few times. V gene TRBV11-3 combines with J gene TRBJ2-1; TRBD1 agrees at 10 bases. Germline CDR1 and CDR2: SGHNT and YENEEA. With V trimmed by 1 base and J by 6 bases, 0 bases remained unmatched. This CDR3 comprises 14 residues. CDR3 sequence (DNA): TGTGCCAGCAGCTTAGGGACAGGGGGCAATGAGCAGTTCTTC. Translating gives CASSLGTGGNEQFF.

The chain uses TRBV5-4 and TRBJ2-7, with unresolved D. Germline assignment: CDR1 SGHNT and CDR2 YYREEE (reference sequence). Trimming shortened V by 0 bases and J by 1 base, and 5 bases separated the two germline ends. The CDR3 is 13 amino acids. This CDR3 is CASSLDISYEQYV. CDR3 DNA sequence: TGTGCCAGCAGCTTGGACATTTCCTACGAGCAGTACGTC.

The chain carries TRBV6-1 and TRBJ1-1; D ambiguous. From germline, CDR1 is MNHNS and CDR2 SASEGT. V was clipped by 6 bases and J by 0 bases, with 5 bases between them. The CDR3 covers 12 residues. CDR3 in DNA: TGTGCCAGCAGAACACTGAACACTGAAGCTTTCTTT. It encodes CASRTLNTEAFF.

The DNA for the CDR3 is TGTGCCAGCAGCGGCTACAACACAGGGGTTCCCCTCATGAACACTGAAGCTTTCTTT. Amino acid sequence: CASSGYNTGVPLMNTEAFF. The genes are TRBV9 and TRBJ1-1, with TRBD1 identical over 7 bases. Germline-derived CDR1 and CDR2 are SGDLS and YYNGEE. The CDR3 spans 19 residues. Trimming at V came to 3 bases and at J to 0 bases, leaving 17 bases not matched to a gene.

The CDR3 coding sequence is TGTGCCAGCAAGCCGGACCGAGCCGTAAACACCATATATTTT. It codes for CASKPDRAVNTIYF. The rearrangement links TRBV6-1 to TRBJ1-3, with D hard to call. This CDR3 comprises 14 residues. The V gene's germline CDR1 is MNHNS and CDR2 SASEGT. Trimming removed 7 bases at V and 6 bases at J, with 16 bases between.

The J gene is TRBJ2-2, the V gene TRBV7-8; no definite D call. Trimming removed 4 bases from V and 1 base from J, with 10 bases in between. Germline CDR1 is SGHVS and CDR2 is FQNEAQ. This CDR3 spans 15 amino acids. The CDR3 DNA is TGTGCCAGCAGCTCGCTAGACCTGAACACCGGGGAGCTGTTTTTT. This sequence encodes CASSSLDLNTGELFF. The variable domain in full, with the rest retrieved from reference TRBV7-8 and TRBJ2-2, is GAGVSQSPRYKVAKRGQDVALRCDPISGHVSLFWYQQALGQGPEFLTYFQNEAQLDKSGLPSDRFFAERPEGSVSTLKIQRTQQEDSAVYLCASSSLDLNTGELFFGEGSRLTVL.

Written as DNA, the CDR3 is TGCGCCAGCAGCCACGACAGCATCTACACCTTC. It codes for CASSHDSIYTF. This chain joins TRBV5-1 and TRBJ1-2, with D perhaps TRBD1 (5 bases). Germline CDR1 reads SGHRS; CDR2 reads YFSETQ. This CDR3 has 11 amino acids. Trimming removed 4 bases at V and 10 bases at J, with 11 bases between.

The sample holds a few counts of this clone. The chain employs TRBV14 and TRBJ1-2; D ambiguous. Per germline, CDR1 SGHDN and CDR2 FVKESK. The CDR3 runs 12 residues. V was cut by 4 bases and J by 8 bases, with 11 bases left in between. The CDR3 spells CASSLRANGYTF. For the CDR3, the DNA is TGTGCCAGCAGCCTAAGGGCGAACGGCTACACCTTC.

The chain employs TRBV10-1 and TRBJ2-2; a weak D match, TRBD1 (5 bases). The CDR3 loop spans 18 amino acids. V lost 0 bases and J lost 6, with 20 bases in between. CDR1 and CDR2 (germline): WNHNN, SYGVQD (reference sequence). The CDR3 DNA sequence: TGCGCCAGCAGTGAGTCGAAGGGGCAGGGTACTTTCCCCGGGGAGCTGTTTTTT. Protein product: CASSESKGQGTFPGELFF.

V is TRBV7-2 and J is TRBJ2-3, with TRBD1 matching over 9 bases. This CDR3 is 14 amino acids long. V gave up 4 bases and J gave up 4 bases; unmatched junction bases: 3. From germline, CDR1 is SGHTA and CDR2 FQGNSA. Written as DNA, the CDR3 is TGTGCCAGCAGCTGGGACAGGGCAGCAGATACGCAGTATTTT. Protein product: CASSWDRAADTQYF.

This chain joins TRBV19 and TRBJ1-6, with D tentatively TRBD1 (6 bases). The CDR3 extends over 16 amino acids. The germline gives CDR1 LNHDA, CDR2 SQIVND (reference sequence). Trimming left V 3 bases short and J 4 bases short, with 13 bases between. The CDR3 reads CASSMSGTQYNSPLHF. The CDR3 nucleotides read TGTGCCAGTAGTATGTCTGGGACACAGTATAATTCACCCCTCCACTTT.

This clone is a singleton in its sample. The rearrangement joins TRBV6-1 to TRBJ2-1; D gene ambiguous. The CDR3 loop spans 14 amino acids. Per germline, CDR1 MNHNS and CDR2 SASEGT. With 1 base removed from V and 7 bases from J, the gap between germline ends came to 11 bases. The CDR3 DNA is TGTGCCAGCAGTGAAGTTTCAGGTTATAATGAGCAGTTCTTC. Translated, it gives CASSEVSGYNEQFF.

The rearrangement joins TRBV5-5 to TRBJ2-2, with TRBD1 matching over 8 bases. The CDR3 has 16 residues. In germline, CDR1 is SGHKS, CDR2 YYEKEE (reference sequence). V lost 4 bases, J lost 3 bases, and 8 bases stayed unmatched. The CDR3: CASSPGQGSYTGELFF. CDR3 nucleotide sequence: TGTGCCAGCAGCCCCGGACAGGGATCTTACACCGGGGAGCTGTTTTTT.

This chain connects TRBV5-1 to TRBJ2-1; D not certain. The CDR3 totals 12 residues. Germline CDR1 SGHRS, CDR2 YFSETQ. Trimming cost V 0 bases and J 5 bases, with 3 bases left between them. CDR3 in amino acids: CASSLANNEQFF. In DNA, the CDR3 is TGCGCCAGCAGCTTGGCTAACAATGAGCAGTTCTTC. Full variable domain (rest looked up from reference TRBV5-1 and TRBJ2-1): KAGVTQTPRYLIKTRGQQVTLSCSPISGHRSVSWYQQTPGQGLQFLFEYFSETQRNKGNFPGRFSGRQFSNSRSEMNVSTLELGDSALYLCASSLANNEQFFGPGTRLTVL.

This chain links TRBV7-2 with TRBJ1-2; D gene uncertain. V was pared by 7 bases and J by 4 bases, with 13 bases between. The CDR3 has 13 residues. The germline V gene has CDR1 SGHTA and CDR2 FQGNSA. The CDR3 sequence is CASNWAPAYGYTF. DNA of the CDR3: TGTGCCAGCAACTGGGCCCCGGCCTATGGCTACACCTTC.